The clone carrying this TCR beta chain was found many times. Its antigen is currently unknown. Germline loops: CDR1 DFQATT, CDR2 SNEGSKA (reference sequence). Trimming took 0 bases from V and 7 from J, leaving 9 bases between them. The CDR3 loop spans 12 amino acids. Each CDR3 protein gets one entry after TCRdb re-called the 5' RACE reads with MiXCR. The data contain 11,000 or so distinct CDR3 sequences, 25% to 30% of them seen just once; the ten biggest clones take up approximately 3%. The sorted Tregs were CD4+CD25+CD127-/low cells. General study results and limits: Tumor memory CD4+ T cell TCR gene usage was found to cluster with blood and lymph node memory CD4+ cells and with lymph node naive CD4+ cells.

The chain has TRBV20-1 and TRBJ1-1; D is uncertain. The sample taken for sequencing was Tregs sorted from a lymph node. This TCR was recovered from a female donor with breast cancer. CDR3 DNA sequence: TGCAGTGCTAGAGAAGTGGTCCATGAAGCTTTCTTT. This translates into CSAREVVHEAFF.